This T cell receptor (beta chain) was captured by sequencing in a study of T cells after yellow fever vaccination. Each CDR3 protein gets one entry after TCRdb re-called the 5' RACE reads with MiXCR. Of roughly 340,000 distinct CDR3 sequences listed, 8.7% were seen once; the top ten hold roughly 18%. Germline values: CDR1 SQVTM, CDR2 ANQGSEA. V lost 4 bases and J 2 bases, leaving 13 bases between the germline ends. The CDR3 length is 14 residues. Findings of the study overall: Weaker in magnitude, the secondary response showed a faster peak on day 5 versus 15.

There are many counts of this clonotype. Its antigen is still unknown. The sequence was collected from a man in his late teens or twenties who received the YFV17D yellow fever vaccine. Sequencing was performed on PBMCs, taken on the day of the first yellow fever vaccination. The gene calls are TRBV29-1 and TRBJ2-3; D call uncertain. The CDR3 loop reads CSVVLPATTDTQYF. The CDR3 coding sequence is TGCAGCGTTGTTCTTCCAGCGACCACAGATACGCAGTATTTT.